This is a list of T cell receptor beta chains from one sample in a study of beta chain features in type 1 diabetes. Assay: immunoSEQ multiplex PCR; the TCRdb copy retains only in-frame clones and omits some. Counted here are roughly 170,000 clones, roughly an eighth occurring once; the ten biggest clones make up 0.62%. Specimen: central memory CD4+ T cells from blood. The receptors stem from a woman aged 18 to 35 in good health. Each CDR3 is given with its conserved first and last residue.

CDR3 protein: CASSTTGTGFATQYF
J gene: TRBJ2-5
V gene: TRBV18

CDR3 protein: CASSQGTSGRNEQFF
J gene: TRBJ2-1
V gene: TRBV18

CDR3 protein: CASSQGTVNNEQFF
J gene: TRBJ2-1
V gene: TRBV4-3

CDR3 protein: CASSSREAHEQFF
J gene: TRBJ2-1
V gene: TRBV9

CDR3 protein: CASSPSGVGVYNEQFF
J gene: TRBJ2-1
V gene: TRBV7-2

CDR3 protein: CATRRDNRMNEKLFF
J gene: TRBJ1-4
V gene: TRBV15

CDR3 protein: CAWSVLNEAFF
J gene: TRBJ1-1
V gene: TRBV30

CDR3 protein: CASSNQLAALLEQYF
J gene: TRBJ2-7
V gene: TRBV19

CDR3 protein: CASTKLAAQETQYF
J gene: TRBJ2-5
V gene: TRBV18

CDR3 protein: CASSLFLGTGGRQETQYF
J gene: TRBJ2-5
V gene: TRBV28

CDR3 protein: CAISESFGYGYTF
J gene: TRBJ1-2
V gene: TRBV10-3

CDR3 protein: CASSEPGGEQYF
J gene: TRBJ2-7
V gene: TRBV5-1

CDR3 protein: CASSQGRHLTGELFF
J gene: TRBJ2-2
V gene: TRBV5-1

CDR3 protein: CASSSASWGQGAGEQYF
J gene: TRBJ2-7
V gene: TRBV28